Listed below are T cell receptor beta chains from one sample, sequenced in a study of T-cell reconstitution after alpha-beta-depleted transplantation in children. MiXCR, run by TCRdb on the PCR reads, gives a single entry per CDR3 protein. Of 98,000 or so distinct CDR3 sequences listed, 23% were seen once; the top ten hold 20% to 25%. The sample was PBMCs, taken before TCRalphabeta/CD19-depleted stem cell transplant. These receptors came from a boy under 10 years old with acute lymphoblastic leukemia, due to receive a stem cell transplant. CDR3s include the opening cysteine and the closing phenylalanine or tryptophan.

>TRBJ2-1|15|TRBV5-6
CASSRRGPLYNEQFF
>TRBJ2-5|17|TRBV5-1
CASSLALAGASRVTQYF
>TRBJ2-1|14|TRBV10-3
CAISEQPTYNEQFF
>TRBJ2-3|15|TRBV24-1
CATEPGQEITDTQYF
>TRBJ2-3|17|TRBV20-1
CSARLPSGALQSDTQYF
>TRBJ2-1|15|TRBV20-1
CSARAALADYNEQFF
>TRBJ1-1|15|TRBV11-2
CASSLAGYGDTEAFF
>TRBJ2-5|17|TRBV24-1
CATSDTSGLAGGETQYF
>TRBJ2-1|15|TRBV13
CASSFRTASGNEQFF
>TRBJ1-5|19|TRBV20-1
CSARLPGQGGPAGNQPQHF
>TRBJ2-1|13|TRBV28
CASSSQTYNEQFF
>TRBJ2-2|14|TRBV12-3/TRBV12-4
CASSFGVDTGELFF
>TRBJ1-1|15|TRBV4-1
CASSLEGAQNTEAFF
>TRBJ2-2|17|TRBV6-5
CASSSTGTSRNTGELFF
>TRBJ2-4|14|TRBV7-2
CASSLERVGNIQYF
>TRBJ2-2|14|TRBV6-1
CASGRDRGNGGLFF
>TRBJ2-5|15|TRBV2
CASTQTGGVRETQYF
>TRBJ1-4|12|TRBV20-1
CSAPEQGQKLFF
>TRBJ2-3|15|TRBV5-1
CASSAGQGSMNTQYF
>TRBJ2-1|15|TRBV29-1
CSVVGGGAGYNEQFF
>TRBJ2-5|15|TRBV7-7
CASSRDGGASETQYF
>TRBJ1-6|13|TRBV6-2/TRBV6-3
CASSDRGSSPLHF
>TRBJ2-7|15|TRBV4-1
CASSQWAADGREQYF
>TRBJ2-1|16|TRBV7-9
CASSSTGVGTYNEQFF
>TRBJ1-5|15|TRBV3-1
CASSQAGTGHQPQHF
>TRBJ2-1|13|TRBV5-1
CASRSLSYNEQFF
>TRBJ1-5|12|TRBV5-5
CASSLRDQPQHF
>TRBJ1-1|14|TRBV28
CASQPHAGGRGLFF
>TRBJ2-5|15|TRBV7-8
CASSLVPRRRETQYF
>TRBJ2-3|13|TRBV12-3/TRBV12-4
CASSATRAGTQYF
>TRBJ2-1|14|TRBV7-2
CASSLGLGGNEQFF
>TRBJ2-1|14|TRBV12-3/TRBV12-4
CASSFEAEGRYQFF
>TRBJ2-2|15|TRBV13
CASSLGPTYTGELFF